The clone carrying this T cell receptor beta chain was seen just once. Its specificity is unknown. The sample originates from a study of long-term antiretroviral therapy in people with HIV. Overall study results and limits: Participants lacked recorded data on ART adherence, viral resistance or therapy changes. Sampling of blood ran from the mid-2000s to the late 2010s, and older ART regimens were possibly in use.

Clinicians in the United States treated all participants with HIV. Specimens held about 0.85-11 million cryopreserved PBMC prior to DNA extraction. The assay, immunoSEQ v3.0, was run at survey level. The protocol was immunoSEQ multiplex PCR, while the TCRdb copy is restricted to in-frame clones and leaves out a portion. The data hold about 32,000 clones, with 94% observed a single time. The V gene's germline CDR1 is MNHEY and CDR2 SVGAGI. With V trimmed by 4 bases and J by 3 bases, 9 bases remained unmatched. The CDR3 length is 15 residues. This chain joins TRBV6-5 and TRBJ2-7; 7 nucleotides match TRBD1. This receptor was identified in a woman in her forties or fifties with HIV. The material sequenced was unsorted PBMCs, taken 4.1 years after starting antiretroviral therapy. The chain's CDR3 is CASSSLQGWVYEQYF. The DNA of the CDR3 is TGTGCCAGCAGTTCCCTACAGGGGTGGGTCTACGAGCAGTACTTC.